These 16 T cell receptor beta chains were sequenced from one sample in a study of cytomegalovirus exposure and HLA in healthy donors. PCR amplification relied on 60 Vbeta primers (plus 13 Jbeta primers). TCRdb's copy holds only in-frame clones and misses some; the assay was immunoSEQ multiplex PCR. The sample comprises about 170,000 clones, over 80% of which are singletons, and 0.95% to 1.5% rests with the top ten. The sequenced material came from PBMCs. The receptor set was obtained from a boy under 10 years old in good health and CMV-seronegative.

The rearrangement uses TRBV27 and TRBJ2-7, with 7 bases that match TRBD2. J lost 1 base, V lost 6 bases, and 12 bases had no gene match. The V gene's germline CDR1 is MNHEY and CDR2 SMNVEV (reference sequence). The CDR3 is made up of 16 amino acids. CDR3 sequence reads: CASRPTSQDSSYEQYV. DNA of the CDR3: TGTGCCAGCAGACCGACTAGCCAGGATTCTTCCTACGAGCAGTACGTC.

The chain employs TRBV4-3 and TRBJ1-2; the D gene is possibly TRBD1 (5 bases). Trimming shortened V by 2 bases and J by 7 bases, and 14 bases separated the two germline ends. Germline CDR1 reads LGHNA; CDR2 reads YSLEER. The CDR3 extends over 14 amino acids. CDR3 region: CASSQLRGEIGYTF. DNA for the CDR3: TGCGCCAGCAGCCAATTGCGGGGCGAGATTGGCTACACCTTC.

The V gene is TRBV19, the J gene TRBJ1-2; 11 bases agree with TRBD1. Germline-derived CDR1 and CDR2 are LNHDA and SQIVND (reference sequence). V lost 6 bases and J lost 0; bases outside the gene matches: 6. This CDR3 comprises 16 residues. The CDR3 bases are TGTGCCAGTAGAAGGACGGGACAGGGGGCTAACTATGGCTACACCTTC. Translating gives CASRRTGQGANYGYTF. Supplemented by reference TRBV19 and TRBJ1-2, the full variable domain reads DGGITQSPKYLFRKEGQNVTLSCEQNLNHDAMYWYRQDPGQGLRLIYYSQIVNDFQKGDIAEGYSVSREKKESFPLTVTSAQKNPTAFYLCASRRTGQGANYGYTFGSGTRLTVV.

V and J are TRBV4-3 and TRBJ1-5; no clear D. This CDR3 has 14 residues. The V end lost 0 bases, the J end lost 6 bases, and 9 bases lay between the germline ends. Germline-derived CDR1 and CDR2 are LGHNA and YSLEER. For the CDR3, the DNA is TGCGCCAGCAGCCAAGATAACGGTCGTCAGCCCCAGCATTTT. Translating gives CASSQDNGRQPQHF.

As to this clone: The junction and the germline gene differ at one end; a read error may be behind it. This sequence joins TRBV15 and TRBJ1-2; D gene uncertain. Germline loops: CDR1 LNHNV, CDR2 YYDKDF (reference sequence). The CDR3 runs 11 residues. In nucleotides, the CDR3 is TGTGCCACCAGCAGAGATTTTGGCACAGCTTTC. It specifies CATSRDFGTAF.

In this sample, this clone turned up a few times. The rearrangement uses TRBV6-6 and TRBJ2-5, with 8 bases lining up with TRBD2. CDR3 length equals 15 residues. The ends lost 5 bases at V and 1 base at J; junction bases unmatched: 6. Germline V gene data show CDR1 as MNHNY and CDR2 as SVGAGI (reference sequence). The chain's CDR3 is CASSLTAGVQETQYF. CDR3 DNA: TGTGCCAGCAGTCTAACAGCGGGAGTCCAAGAGACCCAGTACTTC.

The chain couples TRBV6-5 to TRBJ2-3; 7 bases fit TRBD2. Germline CDR1 is MNHEY and CDR2 is SVGAGI. This CDR3 has 14 residues. Losses at the gene ends were 5 bases for V and 2 bases for J; bases not matched to a gene: 4. For the CDR3, the DNA is TGTGCCAGCAGTGGGGGGGACGACACAGATACGCAGTATTTT. Encoded protein: CASSGGDDTDTQYF.

The rearrangement links TRBV5-1 to TRBJ2-3; D is perhaps TRBD2 (5 bases). CDR3 length: 15 amino acids. Trimming removed 0 bases at V and 2 bases at J, with 10 bases between. Germline assignment: CDR1 SGHRS and CDR2 YFSETQ. CDR3 bases: TGCGCCAGCAGCTTGGGTGCGGGTTACACAGATACGCAGTATTTT. As protein: CASSLGAGYTDTQYF.

The chain links TRBV29-1 to TRBJ2-1, with D perhaps matching TRBD2 (5 bases). Germline V lookup: CDR1 SQVTM, CDR2 ANQGSEA. V lost 8 bases and J lost 11, with 16 bases in between. The CDR3 is 11 residues long. CDR3 amino acids: CSIPLIGKQFF. CDR3 in DNA: TGCAGCATCCCTCTTATCGGGAAGCAGTTCTTC.

This clone was observed a single time. The chain combines TRBV6-5 with TRBJ2-1, with TRBD1 identical over 7 bases. The V and J ends lost 2 bases and 3 bases, in that order; junction bases with no gene match: 4. This CDR3 is built from 15 residues. Germline V CDR1 and CDR2: MNHEY, SVGAGI. CDR3 DNA sequence: TGTGCCAGCAGTTACGAGGGGGCGGACTACAATGAGCAGTTCTTC. Protein product: CASSYEGADYNEQFF.

CDR3 amino acids: CSANSGEQHNEQFF. In DNA, the CDR3 is TGCAGCGCCAATAGCGGGGAGCAACACAATGAGCAGTTCTTC. The chain uses TRBV29-1 and TRBJ2-1; TRBD2 matches at 8 bases. The junction had 10 bases not matched to a gene; V was cut back by 7 bases and J by 5 bases. Germline CDR1 and CDR2: SQVTM and ANQGSEA. The CDR3 loop spans 14 amino acids.

This clone was seen just once. The chain has TRBV5-6 and TRBJ2-4; TRBD1 matches 7 bases. From germline, CDR1 is SGHDT and CDR2 YYEEEE. The V segment lost 4 bases and the J segment 0 bases; nucleotides outside the gene matches: 13. The CDR3 runs to 18 residues. The CDR3 coding sequence is TGTGCCAGCAGCCACCCAGGGGCAGGGGGATTAGCCAAAAACATTCAGTACTTC. It translates to CASSHPGAGGLAKNIQYF.

The CDR3 DNA is TGCGCCAGCAGGGCGGGAAGGAGCTCCTACGAGCAGTACTTC. This gives the protein CASRAGRSSYEQYF. This chain links TRBV5-1 with TRBJ2-7, with D maybe TRBD2 (6 bases). This CDR3 spans 14 amino acids. Per germline, CDR1 SGHRS and CDR2 YFSETQ. V shed 5 bases and J shed 0 bases, with 12 bases lying between them.

V gene TRBV10-3 combines with J gene TRBJ1-2; 10 bases line up with TRBD1. This CDR3 is 14 amino acids long. Germline CDR1 and CDR2: ENHRY and SYGVKD. Germline trimming cut 0 bases from V and 6 bases from J; bases unmatched to any gene: 1. The CDR3 nucleotides are TGTGCCATCAGTGAGTCGACAGGGGGCAATGGCTACACCTTC. Amino acids: CAISESTGGNGYTF.

V and J are TRBV11-2 and TRBJ2-1; D possibly corresponds to TRBD2 (5 bases). The V end was cut by 1 base, the J end by 8 bases, with 6 bases between. CDR3 length equals 12 residues. Germline CDR1 SGHAT, CDR2 FQNNGV. CDR3 region: CASSLASHEQFF. DNA for the CDR3: TGTGCCAGCAGCTTAGCTAGCCATGAGCAGTTCTTC.

This clone was found a few times. This chain links TRBV5-1 with TRBJ2-5, with D possibly matching TRBD2 (7 bases). Germline V lookup: CDR1 SGHRS, CDR2 YFSETQ. This CDR3 region has 15 residues. V lost 6 bases and J 5 bases, leaving 20 bases between the germline ends. CDR3 loop: CASKEGGGLSETQYF. The CDR3 DNA sequence: TGCGCCAGCAAAGAGGGAGGGGGGCTATCGGAGACCCAGTACTTC.